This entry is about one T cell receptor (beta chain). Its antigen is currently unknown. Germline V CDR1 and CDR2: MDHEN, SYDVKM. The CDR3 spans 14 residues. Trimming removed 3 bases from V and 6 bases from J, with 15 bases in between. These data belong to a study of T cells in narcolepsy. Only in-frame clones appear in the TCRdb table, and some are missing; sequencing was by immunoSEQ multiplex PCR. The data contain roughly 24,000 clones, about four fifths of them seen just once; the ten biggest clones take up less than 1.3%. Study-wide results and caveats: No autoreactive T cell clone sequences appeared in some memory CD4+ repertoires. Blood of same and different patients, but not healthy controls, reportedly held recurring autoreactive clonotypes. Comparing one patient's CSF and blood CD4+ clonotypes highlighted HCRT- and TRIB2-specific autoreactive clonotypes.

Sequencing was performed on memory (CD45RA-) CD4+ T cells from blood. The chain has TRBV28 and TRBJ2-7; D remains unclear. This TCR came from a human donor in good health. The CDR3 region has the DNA TGTGCCAGCAGTTTCGGACGAATGTCGGTCGAGCAGTACTTC. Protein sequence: CASSFGRMSVEQYF.